These 15 T cell receptor beta chains came from one sample sequenced in a study of response to subunit inactivated influenza vaccine. MiXCR was run by TCRdb on the RT-PCR reads, yielding one entry per CDR3 protein. Here the sample spans about 520,000 distinct CDR3 sequences, approximately 7.8% being singletons. The sample here was PBMCs from blood, taken roughly 24 months after vaccination. Source of these receptors: a man between 50 and 69 years old who received an inactivated influenza vaccine.

This clonotype occurred many times. This chain links TRBV7-2 with TRBJ1-5; D ambiguous. The CDR3 loop spans 14 amino acids. Trimming stripped 1 base from V and 0 bases from J, with 4 bases between. Germline assignment: CDR1 SGHTA and CDR2 FQGNSA. CDR3 in amino acids: CASSLDSSNQPQHF. Here the CDR3 DNA reads TGTGCCAGCAGCTTAGACAGTAGCAATCAGCCCCAGCATTTT.

This clonotype was seen once. The V gene is TRBV20-1, the J gene TRBJ2-7, with 13 bases fitting TRBD2. This CDR3 has 15 amino acids. Germline CDR1 and CDR2: DFQATT and SNEGSKA (reference sequence). V was clipped by 4 bases and J by 1 base; unmatched bases: 4. The CDR3 protein is CSATGLAGESYEQYF. CDR3 bases: TGCAGTGCTACAGGACTAGCGGGGGAATCCTACGAGCAGTACTTC.

The V call is TRBV10-3, the J call TRBJ2-3; D remains ambiguous. The CDR3 runs to 13 residues. Trimming took 3 bases from V and 3 from J, leaving 7 bases between them. Germline-derived CDR1 and CDR2 are ENHRY and SYGVKD. As DNA, the CDR3 is TGTGCCATCAGTGAAGAACCAACAGATACGCAGTATTTT. Translating gives CAISEEPTDTQYF.

This clonotype was found a few times. V usage is TRBV4-2 and J usage is TRBJ1-4; no reliable D call. Trimming took 5 bases from V and 8 from J, leaving 15 bases between them. The CDR3 consists of 14 residues. The germline V gene encodes CDR1 LGHNA and CDR2 YNFKEQ. This CDR3 is CASSSPGGGEKLFF. CDR3 bases: TGTGCCAGCAGCTCTCCCGGAGGAGGGGAAAAACTGTTTTTT.

This clonotype came up many times. This rearrangement joins TRBV19 to TRBJ2-2; D is perhaps TRBD1 (6 bases). V was trimmed by 3 bases and J by 9 bases, leaving 20 bases between them. Germline CDR1 and CDR2: LNHDA and SQIVND (reference sequence). The CDR3 is made up of 16 amino acids. The CDR3 loop reads CASSIYGQPPGRELFF. The CDR3 DNA is TGTGCCAGTAGTATTTATGGACAGCCGCCGGGTAGGGAGCTGTTTTTT.

The chain couples TRBV5-1 to TRBJ2-7; TRBD1 or TRBD2 may be the D gene (5 bases each). CDR1 is SGHRS and CDR2 is YFSETQ in the germline V gene. Deletions cut 0 bases from V and 2 bases from J, with 12 bases between. CDR3 length: 15 amino acids. The CDR3 reads CASSLDGTKAYEQYF. For the CDR3, the DNA is TGCGCCAGCAGCTTGGATGGGACCAAAGCCTACGAGCAGTACTTC.

The rearrangement uses TRBV10-3 and TRBJ2-1; maybe TRBD2 (6 bases). V shed 4 bases and J shed 6 bases, with 22 bases lying between them. Germline CDR1 and CDR2: ENHRY and SYGVKD. This CDR3 contains 17 residues. The CDR3, as DNA: TGTGCCATCAGTGGTCATCGGGGGAAGAGTCTGGCCAATGAGCAGTTCTTC. Protein product: CAISGHRGKSLANEQFF.

This clonotype has only a few counts. The chain couples TRBV5-1 to TRBJ2-7; weak D call: TRBD1 (6 bases). The CDR3 runs to 12 residues. Trimming removed 6 bases from V and 4 bases from J, with 11 bases in between. Germline-derived CDR1 and CDR2 are SGHRS and YFSETQ. The CDR3 here is CASNKDRYEQYF. Here the CDR3 DNA reads TGCGCCAGCAATAAAGACAGGTACGAGCAGTACTTC.

V usage is TRBV2 and J usage is TRBJ2-1; D is ambiguous. The CDR3 is 10 amino acids. V was clipped by 6 bases and J by 9 bases, with 6 bases between them. Germline CDR1 reads SNHLY; CDR2 reads FYNNEI. Here the CDR3 DNA reads TGTGCCAGCAGGGTCACTGAGCAGTTCTTC. The encoded protein is CASRVTEQFF.

This chain joins TRBV12-3 or TRBV12-4 and TRBJ2-4; TRBD2 matches at 11 bases. The CDR3 extends over 15 amino acids. V shed 6 bases and J 8 bases; nucleotides not matched to a gene: 9. This chain's CDR3 is CASRGSGGEADIQYF. For the CDR3, the DNA is TGTGCCAGCAGAGGTAGCGGGGGGGAGGCGGACATTCAGTACTTC.

The chain recombines TRBV20-1 with TRBJ2-5, with 7 nucleotides matching TRBD2. This CDR3 is built from 14 residues. V trimming: 5 bases; J trimming: 2 bases; junction bases outside the gene matches: 8. Germline V CDR1 and CDR2: DFQATT, SNEGSKA (reference sequence). The CDR3 sequence is CSAPKPGLQETQYF. In nucleotides, the CDR3 is TGCAGTGCTCCTAAACCGGGACTACAAGAGACCCAGTACTTC.

This clonotype has a count of ten or more. The V gene is TRBV7-2, the J gene TRBJ2-2, with 8 bases fitting TRBD1. The CDR3 length is 15 residues. The V and J ends lost 1 base and 5 bases, in that order; junction bases with no gene match: 3. CDR1 is SGHTA and CDR2 is FQGNSA in the germline V gene. The CDR3 protein is CASSLGRQGTGELFF. Here the CDR3 DNA reads TGTGCCAGCAGCTTAGGTCGACAGGGGACCGGGGAGCTGTTTTTT.

The chain couples TRBV21-1 to TRBJ2-1; the table's D call, TRBD2, has no DNA check behind it. TRBV21-1 is assigned pseudogene status. The CDR3 runs to 21 residues. The CDR3 loop is CASSKNRGGLAGGPGYNEQFF. Here the CDR3 DNA reads TGTGCCAGCAGCAAAAATAGGGGGGGACTAGCGGGAGGGCCGGGTTACAATGAGCAGTTCTTC.

This clonotype was counted only a few times. J is TRBJ1-3 and V is TRBV12-3 or TRBV12-4; D remains unclear. V dropped 4 bases and J dropped 8 bases, with 6 bases sitting between them. This CDR3 is built from 11 residues. The CDR3 nucleotides are TGTGCCAGCAGTTCTTACGACACCATATATTTT. Translated, it gives CASSSYDTIYF.

This clonotype was observed a few times. The chain has TRBV12-3 or TRBV12-4 and TRBJ2-7; D is possibly TRBD1 (5 bases). This CDR3 has 14 amino acids. V was cut by 6 bases and J by 3 bases, with 15 bases left in between. The CDR3 nucleotides read TGTGCCAGCAGAGGGGCAGGGTCTGGCTACGAGCAGTACTTC. It is translated as CASRGAGSGYEQYF.